The 14 T cell receptor beta chains below were found in one sample sequenced in a study of breast tumors, draining lymph nodes, adjacent tissues. TCRdb independently ran MiXCR on the multiplex PCR reads; one entry per CDR3 protein. The data contain roughly 70,000 distinct CDR3 sequences, approximately 40% of them singletons. The specimen sequenced was breast tumor tissue. These receptors originate from a female donor with breast cancer. Some clones in this sample may be carry-over from other donors' samples.

Points on this clonotype: A junction boundary mismatches the germline segment, possibly from a read error. The rearrangement uses TRBV9 and TRBJ2-5, with a weak D call TRBD2 (7 bases). Germline V gives CDR1 SGDLS, CDR2 YYNGEE. This CDR3 comprises 11 residues. This chain's CDR3 is CASRGGETQYF. The CDR3, as DNA: TGTGCGAGCAGGGGAGGGGAGACCCAGTACTTC.

The chain recombines TRBV11-3 with TRBJ1-1; 10 nucleotides agree with TRBD1. The V and J ends lost 4 bases and 0 bases, in that order; junction bases with no gene match: 8. CDR3 length equals 17 residues. In germline, CDR1 is SGHNT, CDR2 YENEEA. The CDR3 protein is CASSYRDRGRLNTEAFF. The DNA for the CDR3 is TGTGCCAGCAGCTACCGGGACAGGGGCCGATTGAACACTGAAGCTTTCTTT.

In its sample, this clonotype was seen many times. V gene TRBV6-2 or TRBV6-3 combines with J gene TRBJ1-5, with D uncertain. Germline loops: CDR1 MNHEY, CDR2 SVGEGT. V lost 3 bases and J lost 7, with 7 bases in between. This CDR3 is 12 amino acids long. The CDR3 DNA is TGTGCCAGCAGTTATGCCGGGCAGCCCCAGCATTTT. This encodes CASSYAGQPQHF.

This clonotype was recorded many times. This sequence may be a read error, since a much larger clone differs from it by one base. The V call is TRBV10-3, the J call TRBJ1-2; D gene unclear. The CDR3 has 14 amino acids. Trimming cost V 6 bases and J 7 bases, with 18 bases left between them. Germline V gives CDR1 ENHRY, CDR2 SYGVKD. The CDR3, as DNA: TGTGCCATCAGGGAAAGGAGGCGTGGAGCTGGCTACACCTTC. Amino acids: CAIRERRRGAGYTF.

This clonotype was recorded a few times. A read error may be the cause here, since a much bigger clone is one base away. The CDR3 does not close with the conserved phenylalanine or tryptophan, likely indicating a read error. The chain combines TRBV19 with TRBJ2-1, with D perhaps given as TRBD1 or TRBD2 (5 bases each). CDR1 and CDR2 from the germline V gene are LNHDA and SQIVND (reference sequence). The CDR3 covers 16 residues. The V gene lost 5 bases and the J gene lost 0 bases, with 14 bases spanning the gap. The CDR3 reads CASSALGPHSYNEQFS. For the CDR3, the DNA is TGTGCCAGTAGTGCCCTGGGACCCCACTCCTACAATGAGCAGTTCTCC.

This clonotype was detected once. The V and J genes are TRBV20-1 and TRBJ1-4; D unresolved. CDR1 DFQATT and CDR2 SNEGSKA come from the germline V gene (reference sequence). Trimming left V 4 bases short and J 1 base short, with 7 bases between. This CDR3 region has 13 residues. CDR3 residues: CSAKLLTNEKLFF. As DNA, the CDR3 is TGCAGTGCTAAACTTCTAACTAATGAAAAACTGTTTTTT.

This clonotype was found a few times. In DNA form, the CDR3 reads TGTGCCAGCAGCTTTCTCCCAGAGGAGTTTATTCGAGGCCCCTACAATGAGCAGTTCTTC. Translating gives CASSFLPEEFIRGPYNEQFF. This sequence joins TRBV5-8 and TRBJ2-1; no clear D. This CDR3 contains 20 residues. The V end was cut by 2 bases, the J end by 2 bases, with 26 bases between. Germline V gives CDR1 SGHTS, CDR2 YDEGEE.

This clonotype occurred many times. A read error may be the cause here, since a much bigger clone is one base away. This chain links TRBV7-3 with TRBJ2-5; tentative D call: TRBD2 (6 bases). The CDR3 sequence is 15 residues long. In germline, CDR1 is SGHTA, CDR2 FQGTGA. In DNA form, the CDR3 reads TGTGCCACCCTGGAGACGGACTCAGGACGGGAGACCCAGCACTTC. Amino acids: CATLETDSGRETQHF.

This clonotype has more than one count but fewer than ten. The V call is TRBV19, the J call TRBJ1-5; 9 nucleotides agree with TRBD1. The CDR3 runs 14 residues. The junction had 7 bases not matched to a gene; V was cut back by 9 bases and J by 4 bases. Germline loops: CDR1 LNHDA, CDR2 SQIVND (reference sequence). Here the CDR3 DNA reads TGTGCCAGCGCCGGGACAGGGACGAATCAGCCCCAGCATTTT. Its translation is CASAGTGTNQPQHF.

The V gene is TRBV7-9, the J gene TRBJ2-2; 11 nucleotides match TRBD1. Trimming at V came to 4 bases and at J to 15 bases, leaving 4 bases not matched to a gene. CDR1 is SEHNR, CDR2 FQNEAQ, per germline (reference sequence). CDR3 length equals 12 residues. This CDR3 reads CASSWGDRGLFF. The CDR3 region has the DNA TGTGCCAGCAGCTGGGGGGACAGGGGGTTGTTTTTT.

This clonotype was detected only a few times. The rearrangement links TRBV12-3 or TRBV12-4 to TRBJ2-7, with D possibly TRBD1 on 7 matching bases. Trimming stripped 5 bases from V and 0 bases from J, with 17 bases between. CDR3 length: 16 amino acids. CDR3: CASSAGTGDSSYEQYF. Written as DNA, the CDR3 is TGTGCCAGCAGTGCGGGAACCGGGGACAGCTCCTACGAGCAGTACTTC.

This clonotype was detected ten times or more. The genes are TRBV12-3 or TRBV12-4 and TRBJ1-2; 11 bases agree with TRBD1. The length of the CDR3 is 14 residues. J was trimmed by 8 bases and V by 5 bases; bases with no gene match: 7. CDR3 DNA sequence: TGTGCCAGCAGTAAAGGGGACAGGGGGGACGGCTACACCTTC. Translation: CASSKGDRGDGYTF.

This sequence joins TRBV29-1 and TRBJ2-2; possibly TRBD1 or TRBD2 for D (5 bases each). The germline V gene has CDR1 SQVTM and CDR2 ANQGSEA. This CDR3 comprises 13 residues. V lost 4 bases and J 3 bases, leaving 9 bases between the germline ends. CDR3 in amino acids: CSVGDGYTGELFF. The CDR3, as DNA: TGCAGCGTTGGGGACGGATACACCGGGGAGCTGTTTTTT.

This clonotype was seen at least ten times. V usage is TRBV24-1 and J usage is TRBJ1-4, with D maybe TRBD1 (6 bases). With 11 bases removed from V and 0 bases from J, the gap between germline ends came to 9 bases. The length of the CDR3 is 13 residues. Germline V gene lookup returns CDR1 KGHDR and CDR2 SFDVKD. CDR3 sequence: CASRGPTNEKLFF. The CDR3 coding sequence is TGTGCCAGCAGGGGCCCAACTAATGAAAAACTGTTTTTT.